The 10 T cell receptor beta chains given below trace back to one sample, sequenced in a study of glioma-infiltrating T cells after dendritic cell vaccination. Method: immunoSEQ multiplex PCR; TCRdb's copy keeps in-frame clones and lacks some. Among around 60,000 clones listed, roughly 86% were seen once. Time point given: after dendritic cell vaccination, including at tumor progression/relapse. The sample consisted of blood, taken after dendritic cell vaccination. Receptors originate from a human donor with glioblastoma.

This rearrangement joins TRBV10-1 to TRBJ2-1, with 9 positions matching TRBD2. J gave up 7 bases and V 6 bases, and 10 bases lay outside the gene matches. The CDR3 loop spans 15 amino acids. Germline values: CDR1 WNHNN, CDR2 SYGVQD (reference sequence). CDR3: CASSLSGGKGNEQFF. The CDR3 DNA reads TGCGCCAGCAGCCTGAGCGGGGGGAAGGGAAATGAGCAGTTCTTC.

This clone was counted only a few times. The CDR3 loop is CATRGEGLLYEQYF. The DNA for the CDR3 is TGTGCCACCCGCGGGGAGGGGCTTCTATACGAGCAGTACTTC. This chain joins TRBV5-4 and TRBJ2-7; 7 nucleotides line up with TRBD2. With 9 bases clipped from V and 4 bases from J, the junction kept 13 bases outside the gene matches. This CDR3 has 14 amino acids. Germline V CDR1 and CDR2: SGHNT, YYREEE (reference sequence).

This chain uses TRBV23-1 with TRBJ1-5, with D tentatively TRBD1 (5 bases). TRBV23-1 is known as an ORF, though its function is uncertain. Trimming took 11 bases from V and 4 from J, leaving 15 bases between them. This CDR3 contains 13 residues. The CDR3 reads CARTTGRNQPQHF. The CDR3 region has the DNA TGCGCCCGAACAACAGGCCGGAATCAGCCCCAGCATTTT.

This clone was counted a single time. J is TRBJ2-2 and V is TRBV11-2; D ambiguous. CDR1 is SGHAT, CDR2 FQNNGV, per germline. V shed 3 bases and J shed 0 bases, with 2 bases lying between them. The CDR3 extends over 13 amino acids. The CDR3 region is CASSFANTGELFF. The CDR3 nucleotides are TGTGCCAGCAGCTTCGCGAACACCGGGGAGCTGTTTTTT.

This chain joins TRBV4-1 and TRBJ2-5; D unresolved. V lost 1 base, J lost 3 bases, and 12 bases lay in between. The germline V gene encodes CDR1 MGHRA and CDR2 YSYEKL. There are 15 residues in the CDR3. CDR3 nucleotide sequence: TGCGCCAGCAGCCAAGCTAGACCCAGCGAAGAGACCCAGTACTTC. The encoded protein is CASSQARPSEETQYF.

J is TRBJ1-2 and V is TRBV29-1, with 8 bases fitting TRBD1. Germline trimming cut 5 bases from V and 4 bases from J; bases unmatched to any gene: 6. The length of the CDR3 is 13 residues. Germline V gene data show CDR1 as SQVTM and CDR2 as ANQGSEA. The CDR3 region is CSVSDRGLYGYTF. In DNA, the CDR3 is TGCAGCGTTAGCGACAGGGGCCTCTATGGCTACACCTTC.

This chain connects TRBV10-2 to TRBJ1-1; unclear D gene. Trimming pared 5 bases from V and 5 bases from J, leaving 12 bases between. The germline V gene encodes CDR1 WSHSY and CDR2 SAAADI. This CDR3 comprises 13 residues. Written as DNA, the CDR3 is TGCGCCAGCAGTCAACCGGAGAGGACTGAAGCTTTCTTT. Protein: CASSQPERTEAFF.

The chain employs TRBV7-9 and TRBJ1-5; D perhaps matches TRBD1 (5 bases). Trimming took off 5 bases at V and 4 bases at J, with 12 bases between the two ends. The CDR3 totals 14 residues. Germline loops: CDR1 SEHNR, CDR2 FQNEAQ (reference sequence). The CDR3 DNA follows: TGTGCCAGCAGCCGGCAGGGCCAGAATCAGCCCCAGCATTTT. Protein sequence: CASSRQGQNQPQHF.

The chain carries TRBV11-2 and TRBJ1-3; D is uncertain. Germline CDR1 is SGHAT and CDR2 is FQNNGV. V gave up 0 bases and J gave up 6 bases, with 6 bases separating them. This CDR3 is 13 amino acids long. The CDR3: CASSLEEANTIYF. The CDR3 DNA reads TGTGCCAGCAGCTTAGAAGAGGCAAACACCATATATTTT.

The chain carries TRBV5-1 and TRBJ1-2; TRBD1 is a possible D gene (5 bases). Germline V CDR1 and CDR2: SGHRS, YFSETQ. V was pared by 0 bases and J by 8 bases, with 14 bases between. The CDR3 has 14 residues. The chain's CDR3 is CASSLAGSMRGYTF. The CDR3 nucleotides read TGCGCCAGCAGCTTGGCAGGGTCTATGAGAGGCTACACCTTC.